There are a few counts of the clone carrying this TCR beta chain. Its specificity is not known. In TCRdb, the 5' RACE reads were re-called with MiXCR into one record per CDR3 protein. The sample has 1,800,000 or so distinct CDR3 sequences, under 35% seen once. The sample comes from a study of identical twins. The V end was cut by 2 bases, the J end by 3 bases, with 13 bases between. The CDR3 covers 15 residues. The V gene's germline CDR1 is KGHSH and CDR2 LQKENI. Study-wide results and limits: Invariant MAIT and iNKT cells are populations that could partly confound zero-insertion analyses.

The chain links TRBV18 to TRBJ1-2; D not certain. The sequencing input was cord blood. The sequence came from a newborn girl in good health. The CDR3 loop is CASSPRSSADYGYTF. CDR3 DNA sequence: TGTGCCAGCTCACCAAGGTCGTCGGCGGACTATGGCTACACCTTC.